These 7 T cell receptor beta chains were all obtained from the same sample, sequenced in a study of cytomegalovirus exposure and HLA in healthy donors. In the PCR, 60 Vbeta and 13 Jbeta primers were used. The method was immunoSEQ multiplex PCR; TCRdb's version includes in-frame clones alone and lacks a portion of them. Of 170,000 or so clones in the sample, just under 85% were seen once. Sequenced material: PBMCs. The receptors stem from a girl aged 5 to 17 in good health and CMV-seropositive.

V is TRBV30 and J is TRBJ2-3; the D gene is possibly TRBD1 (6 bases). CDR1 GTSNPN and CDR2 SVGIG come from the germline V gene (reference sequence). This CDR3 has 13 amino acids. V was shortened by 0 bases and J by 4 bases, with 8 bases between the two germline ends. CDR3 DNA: TGTGCCTGGAGTGTCAGGGGTGCAGATACGCAGTATTTT. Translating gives CAWSVRGADTQYF.

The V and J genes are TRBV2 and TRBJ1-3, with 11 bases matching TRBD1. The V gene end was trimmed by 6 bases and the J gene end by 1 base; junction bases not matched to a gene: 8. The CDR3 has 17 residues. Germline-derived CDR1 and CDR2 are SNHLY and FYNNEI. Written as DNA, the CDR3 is TGTGCCAGCAGATCCGGGACAGGGGGTACTTCTGGAAACACCATATATTTT. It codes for CASRSGTGGTSGNTIYF.

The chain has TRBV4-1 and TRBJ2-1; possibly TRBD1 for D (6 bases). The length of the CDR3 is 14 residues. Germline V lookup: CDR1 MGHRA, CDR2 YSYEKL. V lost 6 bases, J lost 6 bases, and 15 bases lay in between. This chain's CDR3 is CASRHTGMANEQFF. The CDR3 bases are TGCGCCAGCAGACACACAGGGATGGCCAATGAGCAGTTCTTC.

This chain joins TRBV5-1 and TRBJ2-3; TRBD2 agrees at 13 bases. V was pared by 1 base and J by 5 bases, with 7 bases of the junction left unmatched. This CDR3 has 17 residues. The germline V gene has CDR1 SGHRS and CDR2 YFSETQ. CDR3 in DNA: TGCGCCAGCAGCTTGTCAACTAGCGGGGGGGGAAGAGATACGCAGTATTTT. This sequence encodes CASSLSTSGGGRDTQYF.

The CDR3 DNA reads TGCGCCAGCAGCACTACCGGGACAGGGGATTATGGCTACACCTTC. This encodes CASSTTGTGDYGYTF. This rearrangement joins TRBV5-1 to TRBJ1-2; TRBD1 matches 10 bases. The junction had 8 bases not matched to a gene; V was cut back by 4 bases and J by 5 bases. CDR1 and CDR2 (germline): SGHRS, YFSETQ. This CDR3 spans 15 amino acids.

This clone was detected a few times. The CDR3 protein is CASSFVALNEQFF. CDR3 coding DNA: TGTGCCAGTAGTTTCGTGGCCCTCAATGAGCAGTTCTTC. This chain joins TRBV19 and TRBJ2-1; the D is unclear. Trimming took 5 bases from V and 6 from J, leaving 11 bases between them. Germline values: CDR1 LNHDA, CDR2 SQIVND (reference sequence). The CDR3 is 13 amino acids. The full variable domain, rest sourced from reference TRBV19 and TRBJ2-1, is DGGITQSPKYLFRKEGQNVTLSCEQNLNHDAMYWYRQDPGQGLRLIYYSQIVNDFQKGDIAEGYSVSREKKESFPLTVTSAQKNPTAFYLCASSFVALNEQFFGPGTRLTVL.

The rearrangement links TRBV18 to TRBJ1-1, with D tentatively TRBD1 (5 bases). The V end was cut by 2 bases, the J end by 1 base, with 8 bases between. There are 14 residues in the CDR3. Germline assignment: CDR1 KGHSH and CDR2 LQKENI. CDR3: CASSPDRGNTEAFF. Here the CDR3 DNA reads TGTGCCAGCTCACCAGATAGGGGGAACACTGAAGCTTTCTTT.